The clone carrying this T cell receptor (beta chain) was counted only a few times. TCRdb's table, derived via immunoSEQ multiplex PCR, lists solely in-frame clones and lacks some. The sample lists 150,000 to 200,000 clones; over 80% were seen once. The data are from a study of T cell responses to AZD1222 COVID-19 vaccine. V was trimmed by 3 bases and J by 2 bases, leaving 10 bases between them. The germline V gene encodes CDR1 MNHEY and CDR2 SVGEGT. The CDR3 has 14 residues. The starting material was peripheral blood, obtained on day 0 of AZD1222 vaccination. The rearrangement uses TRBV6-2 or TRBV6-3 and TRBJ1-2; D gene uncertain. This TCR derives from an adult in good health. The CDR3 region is CASSYWQENYGYTF. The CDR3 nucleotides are TGTGCCAGCAGTTATTGGCAGGAAAACTATGGCTACACCTTC.